This is a list of T cell receptor beta chains from one sample in a study of early T cells in non-severe SARS-CoV-2 infection. MiXCR, applied by TCRdb to the 5' RACE reads, yields one record per CDR3 protein. The sample lists about 35,000 distinct CDR3 sequences, almost 5.5% occurring once. The input for sequencing was whole blood, taken at baseline. These receptors were collected from an adult who was a healthcare worker with PCR-confirmed SARS-CoV-2 infection or an uninfected control (not recorded which). The CDR3 runs from the conserved cysteine through the conserved F or W. Each record gives: CDR3 protein, CDR3 DNA, J gene, D gene, clone size, V gene. The D gene is left open where the match is weak. Size tells how often a clone was seen (once, few, many) or the class of an expanded clone, and some rows leave it out.

CDR3: CASSPRTSGEETQYF; DNA: TGTGCCAGCTCACCCCGGACTAGCGGGGAGGAGACCCAGTACTTC; J: TRBJ2-5; D: TRBD2; size: many; V: TRBV18
CDR3: CASSLAPPTAGGKAFF; DNA: TGTGCCAGCAGTTTAGCACCCCCGACAGCGGGAGGGAAAGCTTTCTTT; J: TRBJ1-1; D: NA; size: many; V: TRBV12-3/TRBV12-4
CDR3: CASSPRFGRMGNEQFF; DNA: TGTGCCAGCAGTCCTCGCTTTGGTCGTATGGGAAATGAGCAGTTCTTC; J: TRBJ2-1; D: NA; size: many; V: TRBV28
CDR3: CSATDTIWSGITDTQYF; DNA: TGCAGTGCTACAGACACGATCTGGAGCGGGATCACAGATACGCAGTATTTT; J: TRBJ2-3; D: TRBD2; size: few; V: TRBV20-1
CDR3: CATSDRQGQTEQYF; DNA: TGTGCCACCAGTGATCGACAGGGGCAGACCGAGCAGTACTTC; J: TRBJ2-7; D: TRBD1; size: many; V: TRBV24-1
CDR3: CASSLTFNTEAFF; DNA: TGTGCCAGCAGTTTAACATTCAACACTGAAGCTTTCTTT; J: TRBJ1-1; D: NA; size: many; V: TRBV27
CDR3: CSARESGAVPNYGYTF; DNA: TGCAGTGCTAGAGAGTCCGGTGCAGTTCCTAACTATGGCTACACCTTC; J: TRBJ1-2; D: NA; size: many; V: TRBV20-1
CDR3: CASSYRQGEVFF; DNA: TGTGCCAGCAGTTACCGACAGGGTGAAGTTTTCTTT; J: TRBJ1-1; D: TRBD1; size: few; V: TRBV6-5
CDR3: CASSLVAQGIPLGIYGYTF; DNA: TGTGCCAGCAGCTTAGTTGCACAGGGGATACCTCTCGGGATCTATGGCTACACCTTC; J: TRBJ1-2; D: TRBD1; size: many; V: TRBV7-9
CDR3: CATSRPGQGVPGTDTQYF; DNA: TGTGCCACCAGCAGACCGGGACAGGGAGTTCCAGGCACAGATACGCAGTATTTT; J: TRBJ2-3; D: TRBD1; size: NA; V: TRBV15
CDR3: CASSSTGISGELFF; DNA: TGTGCCAGCAGCTCGACCGGGATAAGCGGGGAGCTGTTTTTT; J: TRBJ2-2; D: NA; size: many; V: TRBV7-6
CDR3: CASSLIGTGDGYTF; DNA: TGTGCCAGCAGCTTGATCGGGACAGGGGATGGCTACACCTTC; J: TRBJ1-2; D: TRBD1; size: many; V: TRBV5-6
CDR3: CASSFGRRGAWDTQYF; DNA: TGTGCCAGCAGCTTCGGCAGGCGGGGGGCTTGGGATACGCAGTATTTT; J: TRBJ2-3; D: TRBD2; size: many; V: TRBV5-4
CDR3: CSAAPAGVEQFF; DNA: TGCAGTGCGGCACCCGCCGGCGTTGAGCAGTTCTTC; J: TRBJ2-1; D: NA; size: many; V: TRBV20-1
CDR3: CASSLARGMGEQYF; DNA: TGTGCCAGCAGTTTAGCCCGGGGTATGGGGGAGCAGTACTTC; J: TRBJ2-7; D: NA; size: few; V: TRBV28
CDR3: CASSLYPDPTEAFF; DNA: TGTGCCAGCAGTTTATACCCTGACCCCACTGAAGCTTTCTTT; J: TRBJ1-1; D: NA; size: many; V: TRBV27
CDR3: CASSSGTSGEGELFF; DNA: TGTGCCAGCAGCTCCGGGACTAGCGGAGAGGGGGAGCTGTTTTTT; J: TRBJ2-2; D: TRBD2; size: many; V: TRBV5-4
CDR3: CASSSYNVNYGYTF; DNA: TGTGCCAGCAGCTCGTACAACGTTAACTATGGCTACACCTTC; J: TRBJ1-2; D: NA; size: NA; V: TRBV5-8